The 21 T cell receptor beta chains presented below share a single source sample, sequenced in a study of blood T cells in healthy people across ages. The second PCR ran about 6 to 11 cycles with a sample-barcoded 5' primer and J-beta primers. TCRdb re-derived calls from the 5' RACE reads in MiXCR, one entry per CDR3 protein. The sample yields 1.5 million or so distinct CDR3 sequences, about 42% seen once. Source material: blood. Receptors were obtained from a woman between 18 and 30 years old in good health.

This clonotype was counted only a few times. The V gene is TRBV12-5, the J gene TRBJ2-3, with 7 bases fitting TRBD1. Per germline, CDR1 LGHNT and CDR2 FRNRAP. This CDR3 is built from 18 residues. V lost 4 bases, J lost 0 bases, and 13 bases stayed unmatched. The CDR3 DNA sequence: TGTGCTAGTGGTTGCCCAGACAGGGAAGATCTTAGCACAGATACGCAGTATTTT. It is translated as CASGCPDREDLSTDTQYF.

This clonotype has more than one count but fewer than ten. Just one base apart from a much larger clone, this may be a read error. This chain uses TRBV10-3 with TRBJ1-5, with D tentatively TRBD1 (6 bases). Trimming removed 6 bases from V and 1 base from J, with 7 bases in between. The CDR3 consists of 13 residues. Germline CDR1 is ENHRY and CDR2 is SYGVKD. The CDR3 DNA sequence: TGTGCCATCAGCGGACAGAGCAATCAGCCCCAGCATTTT. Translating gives CAISGQSNQPQHF.

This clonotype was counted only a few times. This CDR3 is CASSYGTGPNTDTQYF. Here the CDR3 DNA reads TGTGCCAGCAGTTACGGCACAGGGCCCAACACAGATACGCAGTATTTT. The chain combines TRBV6-5 with TRBJ2-3; D might be TRBD1 (6 bases). V lost 2 bases, J lost 2 bases, and 14 bases lay in between. Per germline, CDR1 MNHEY and CDR2 SVGAGI. CDR3 length: 16 residues.

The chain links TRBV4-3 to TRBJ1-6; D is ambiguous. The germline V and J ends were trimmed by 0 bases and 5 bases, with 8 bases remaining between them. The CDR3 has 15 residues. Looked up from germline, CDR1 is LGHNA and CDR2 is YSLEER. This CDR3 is CASSQDVRDNSPLHF. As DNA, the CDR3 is TGCGCCAGCAGCCAAGATGTGAGGGATAATTCACCCCTCCACTTT.

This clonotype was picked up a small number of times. CDR3 residues: CSVTGTGHGYTF. DNA for the CDR3: TGCAGTGTGACCGGGACAGGGCATGGCTACACCTTC. V usage is TRBV20-1 and J usage is TRBJ1-2; TRBD1 aligns across 9 bases. The CDR3 extends over 12 amino acids. Germline CDR1 DFQATT, CDR2 SNEGSKA (reference sequence). Trimming at V came to 7 bases and at J to 6 bases, leaving 6 bases not matched to a gene.

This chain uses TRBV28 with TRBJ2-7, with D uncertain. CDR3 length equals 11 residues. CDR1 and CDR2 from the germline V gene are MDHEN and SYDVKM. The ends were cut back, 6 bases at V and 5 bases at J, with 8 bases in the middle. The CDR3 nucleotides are TGTGCCAGCAGGCCAGGCCACGAGCAGTACTTC. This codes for CASRPGHEQYF.

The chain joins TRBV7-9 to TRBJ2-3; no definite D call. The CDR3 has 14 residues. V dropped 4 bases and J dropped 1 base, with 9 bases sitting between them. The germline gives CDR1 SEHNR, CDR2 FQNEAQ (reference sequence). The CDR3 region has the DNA TGTGCCAGCAGCTCTATGGCCGGCACAGATACGCAGTATTTT. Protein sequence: CASSSMAGTDTQYF.

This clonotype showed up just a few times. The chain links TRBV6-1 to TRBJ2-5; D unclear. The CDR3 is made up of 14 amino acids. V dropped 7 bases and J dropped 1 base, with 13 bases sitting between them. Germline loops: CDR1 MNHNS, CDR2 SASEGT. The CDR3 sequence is CASNLLRSQETQYF. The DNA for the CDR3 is TGTGCCAGCAACCTACTCCGCAGCCAAGAGACCCAGTACTTC.

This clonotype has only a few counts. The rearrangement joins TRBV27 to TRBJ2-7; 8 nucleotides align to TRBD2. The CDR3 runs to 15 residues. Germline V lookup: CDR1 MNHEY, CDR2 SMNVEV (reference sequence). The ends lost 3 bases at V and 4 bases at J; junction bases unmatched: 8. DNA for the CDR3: TGTGCCAGCAGTTTGCTCGGGGGGGGGGCTTACGAGCAGTACTTC. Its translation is CASSLLGGGAYEQYF.

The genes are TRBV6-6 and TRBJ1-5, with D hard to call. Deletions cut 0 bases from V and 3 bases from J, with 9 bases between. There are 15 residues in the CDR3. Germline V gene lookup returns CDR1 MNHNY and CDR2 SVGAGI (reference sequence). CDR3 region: CASSYSPGDNQPQHF. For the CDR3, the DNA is TGTGCCAGCAGTTACTCGCCAGGCGACAATCAGCCCCAGCATTTT.

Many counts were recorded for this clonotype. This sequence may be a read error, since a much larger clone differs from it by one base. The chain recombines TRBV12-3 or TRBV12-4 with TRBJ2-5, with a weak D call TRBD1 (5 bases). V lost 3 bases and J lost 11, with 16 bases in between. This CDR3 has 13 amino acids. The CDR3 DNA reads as TGTGCCAGCAGTTTGAACAGGTGGAATGAGCAGTACTTC. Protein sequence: CASSLNRWNEQYF.

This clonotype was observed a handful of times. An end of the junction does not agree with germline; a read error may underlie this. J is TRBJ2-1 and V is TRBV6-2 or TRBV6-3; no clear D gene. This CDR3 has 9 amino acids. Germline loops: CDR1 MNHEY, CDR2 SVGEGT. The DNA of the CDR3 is TGCTCGGCCGGGTATGAGCAGTTCTTC. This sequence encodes CSAGYEQFF.

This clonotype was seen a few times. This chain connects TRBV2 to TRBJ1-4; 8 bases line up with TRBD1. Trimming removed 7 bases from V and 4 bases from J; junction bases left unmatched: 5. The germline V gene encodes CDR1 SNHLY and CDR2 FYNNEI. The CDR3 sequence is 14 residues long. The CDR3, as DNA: TGTGCCAGCACCTTACAGGGGGTTAATGAAAAACTGTTTTTT. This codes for CASTLQGVNEKLFF.

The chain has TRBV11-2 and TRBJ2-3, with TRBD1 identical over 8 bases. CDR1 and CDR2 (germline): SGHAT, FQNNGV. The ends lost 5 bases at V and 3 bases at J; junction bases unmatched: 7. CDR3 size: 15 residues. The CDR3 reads CASSPQGVLTDTQYF. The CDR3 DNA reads TGTGCCAGCAGCCCACAGGGGGTACTAACAGATACGCAGTATTTT.

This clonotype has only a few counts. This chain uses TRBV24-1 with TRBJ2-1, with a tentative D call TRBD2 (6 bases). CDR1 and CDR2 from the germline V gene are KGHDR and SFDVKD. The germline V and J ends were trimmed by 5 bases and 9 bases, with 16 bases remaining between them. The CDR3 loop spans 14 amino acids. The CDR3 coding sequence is TGTGCCACCAGTGTCCCTGGGACTCCAAGTGAGCAGTTCTTC. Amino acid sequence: CATSVPGTPSEQFF.

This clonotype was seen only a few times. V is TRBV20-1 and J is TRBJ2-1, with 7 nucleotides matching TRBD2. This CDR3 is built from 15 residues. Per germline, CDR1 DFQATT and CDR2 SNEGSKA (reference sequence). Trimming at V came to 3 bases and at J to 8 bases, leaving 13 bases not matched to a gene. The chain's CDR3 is CSARERGTGLHEQFF. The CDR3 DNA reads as TGCAGTGCTAGGGAAAGAGGAACGGGACTACATGAGCAGTTCTTC.

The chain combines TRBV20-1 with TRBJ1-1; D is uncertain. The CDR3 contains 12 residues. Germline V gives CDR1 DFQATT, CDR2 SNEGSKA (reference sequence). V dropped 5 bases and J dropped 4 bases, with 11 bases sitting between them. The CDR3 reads CSARWMVTEAFF. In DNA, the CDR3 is TGCAGTGCTCGGTGGATGGTCACTGAAGCTTTCTTT.

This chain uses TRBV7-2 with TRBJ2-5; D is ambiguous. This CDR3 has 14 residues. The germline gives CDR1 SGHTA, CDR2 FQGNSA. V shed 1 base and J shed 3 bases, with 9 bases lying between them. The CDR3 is CASSLEAVKETQYF. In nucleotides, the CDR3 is TGTGCCAGCAGCTTAGAGGCTGTCAAAGAGACCCAGTACTTC. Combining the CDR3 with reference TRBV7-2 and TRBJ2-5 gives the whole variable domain GAGVSQSPSNKVTEKGKDVELRCDPISGHTALYWYRQSLGQGLEFLIYFQGNSAPDKSGLPSDRFSAERTGGSVSTLTIQRTQQEDSAVYLCASSLEAVKETQYFGPGTRLLVL.

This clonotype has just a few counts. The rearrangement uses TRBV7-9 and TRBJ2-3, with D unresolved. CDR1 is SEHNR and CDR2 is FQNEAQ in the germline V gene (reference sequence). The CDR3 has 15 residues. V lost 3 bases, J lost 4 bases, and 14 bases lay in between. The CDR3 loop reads CASSLLGPKADTQYF. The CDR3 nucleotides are TGTGCCAGCAGCTTGCTAGGCCCGAAAGCAGATACGCAGTATTTT.

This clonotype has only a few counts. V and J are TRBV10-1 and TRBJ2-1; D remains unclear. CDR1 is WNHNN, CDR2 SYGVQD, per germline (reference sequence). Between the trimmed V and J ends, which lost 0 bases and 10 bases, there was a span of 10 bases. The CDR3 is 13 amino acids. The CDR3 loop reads CASSESARAEQFF. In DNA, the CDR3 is TGCGCCAGCAGTGAGTCGGCTCGGGCGGAGCAGTTCTTC.

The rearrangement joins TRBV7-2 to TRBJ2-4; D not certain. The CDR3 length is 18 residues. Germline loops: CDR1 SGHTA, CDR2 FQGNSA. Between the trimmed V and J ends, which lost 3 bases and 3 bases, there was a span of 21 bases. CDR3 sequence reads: CASSFQAMSPVGKNIQYF. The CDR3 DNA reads TGTGCCAGCAGCTTTCAAGCAATGAGCCCCGTGGGCAAAAACATTCAGTACTTC.